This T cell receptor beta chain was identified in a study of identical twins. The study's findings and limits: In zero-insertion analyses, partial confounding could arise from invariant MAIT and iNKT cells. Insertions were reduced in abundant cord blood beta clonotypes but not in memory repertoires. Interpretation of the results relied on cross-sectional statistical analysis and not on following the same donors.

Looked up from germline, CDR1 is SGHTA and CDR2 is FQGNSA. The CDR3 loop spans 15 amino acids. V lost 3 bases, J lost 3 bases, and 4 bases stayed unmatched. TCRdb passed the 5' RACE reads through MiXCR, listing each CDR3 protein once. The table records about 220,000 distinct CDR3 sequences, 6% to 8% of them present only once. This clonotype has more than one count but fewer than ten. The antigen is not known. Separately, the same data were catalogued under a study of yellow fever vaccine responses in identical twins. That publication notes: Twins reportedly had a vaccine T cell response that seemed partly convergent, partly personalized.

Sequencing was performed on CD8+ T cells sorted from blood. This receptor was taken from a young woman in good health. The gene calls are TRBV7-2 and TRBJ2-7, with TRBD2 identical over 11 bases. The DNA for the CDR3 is TGTGCCAGCAGCTTTCCACTAGCGGGAGACTACGAGCAGTACTTC. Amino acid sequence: CASSFPLAGDYEQYF.